This TCR beta chain was identified in a study of early T cells in non-severe SARS-CoV-2 infection. Study background: Chains stayed unpaired after sequencing of bulk RNA from unsorted whole blood.

Trimming removed 6 bases from V and 7 bases from J; junction bases left unmatched: 14. The CDR3 is made up of 16 amino acids. TCRdb analysed the 5' RACE reads with MiXCR anew, one entry per CDR3 protein. The data show about 67,000 distinct CDR3 sequences, roughly 10% seen once. This TCR derives from an adult who was a healthcare worker with PCR-confirmed SARS-CoV-2 infection or an uninfected control (not recorded which). V usage is TRBV12-3 or TRBV12-4 and J usage is TRBJ2-3, with TRBD2 matching 9 bases. Sequences were obtained from whole blood. The DNA for the CDR3 is TGTGCCAGCAGCCCGACTAGCGGCAATGACCGACATACGCAGTATTTT. Protein: CASSPTSGNDRHTQYF.